Below, 28 T cell receptor beta chains from the same sample are listed, as sequenced in a study of blood T cell repertoires in COVID-19. Clones were sequenced by immunoSEQ multiplex PCR, and TCRdb holds only the in-frame ones, with some missing. The table records 250,000 or so clones, about 80% of them present only once. What was sequenced was PBMCs or T cells enriched from blood (not recorded which). The receptors originated from a man between 50 and 59 years old who had recovered from COVID-19.

The rearrangement joins TRBV19 to TRBJ1-5, with 8 positions matching TRBD1. The CDR3 length is 14 residues. Germline assignment: CDR1 LNHDA and CDR2 SQIVND (reference sequence). J gave up 6 bases and V 2 bases, and 3 bases lay outside the gene matches. CDR3 DNA sequence: TGTGCCAGTAGTATACAGGGGGCTTTTCAGCCCCAGCATTTT. Translated: CASSIQGAFQPQHF. Filled out from reference TRBV19 and TRBJ1-5, the complete variable domain reads DGGITQSPKYLFRKEGQNVTLSCEQNLNHDAMYWYRQDPGQGLRLIYYSQIVNDFQKGDIAEGYSVSREKKESFPLTVTSAQKNPTAFYLCASSIQGAFQPQHFGDGTRLSIL.

This clone was observed a single time. The chain combines TRBV4-1 with TRBJ1-2; tentative D call: TRBD1 (5 bases). Between the trimmed V and J ends, which lost 2 bases and 6 bases, there was a span of 13 bases. Germline CDR1 and CDR2: MGHRA and YSYEKL. The CDR3 consists of 14 residues. This CDR3 is CASSQTFDRNGYTF. The CDR3 DNA is TGCGCCAGCAGCCAAACATTTGACAGAAATGGCTACACCTTC.

This rearrangement joins TRBV4-1 to TRBJ1-1; weak D call: TRBD1 (6 bases). Trimming removed 7 bases at V and 1 base at J, with 19 bases between. Germline CDR1 is MGHRA and CDR2 is YSYEKL. The CDR3 totals 16 residues. CDR3 sequence (DNA): TGCGCCAGCACCGCGTACAGGGATGGGACGAACACTGAAGCTTTCTTT. The encoded protein is CASTAYRDGTNTEAFF.

The chain uses TRBV6-5 and TRBJ1-2; D gene unclear. CDR3 length equals 13 residues. Germline CDR1 and CDR2: MNHEY and SVGAGI. Trimming removed 10 bases at V and 4 bases at J, with 16 bases between. The CDR3 protein is CATEGGLGYGYTF. CDR3 coding DNA: TGTGCCACCGAAGGAGGGCTCGGCTATGGCTACACCTTC.

This rearrangement joins TRBV5-4 to TRBJ2-5, with a possible D match to TRBD1 (6 bases). Germline V CDR1 and CDR2: SGHNT, YYREEE (reference sequence). V shed 4 bases and J shed 7 bases, with 17 bases lying between them. This CDR3 contains 14 residues. The CDR3 reads CASSDYRDRWTQYF. As DNA, the CDR3 is TGTGCCAGCAGCGACTACAGGGATCGGTGGACCCAGTACTTC.

This clone was counted only a few times. This chain joins TRBV7-6 and TRBJ1-1; TRBD1 matches 8 bases. Germline loops: CDR1 SGHVS, CDR2 FNYEAQ. The V gene end was trimmed by 5 bases and the J gene end by 4 bases; junction bases not matched to a gene: 3. CDR3 length: 13 amino acids. DNA for the CDR3: TGTGCCAGCAGCCCAGGGGGCATCACTGAAGCTTTCTTT. Its translation: CASSPGGITEAFF.

The chain uses TRBV5-1 and TRBJ1-1, with TRBD1 identical over 7 bases. Germline CDR1 is SGHRS and CDR2 is YFSETQ. There are 14 residues in the CDR3. V shed 1 base and J 4 bases; nucleotides not matched to a gene: 4. The CDR3 DNA is TGCGCCAGCAGCTTGAACCAGGGGGTCACTGAAGCTTTCTTT. Translation gives CASSLNQGVTEAFF.

The V call is TRBV6-5, the J call TRBJ1-5; D perhaps matches TRBD1 (5 bases). V was cut by 5 bases and J by 7 bases, with 18 bases left in between. The CDR3 is made up of 15 amino acids. Germline values: CDR1 MNHEY, CDR2 SVGAGI. This CDR3 is CASSLIQGAEQPQHF. In DNA form, the CDR3 reads TGTGCCAGCAGTCTCATTCAGGGTGCGGAGCAGCCCCAGCATTTT.

CDR3: CASSQQVNRNQPQHF. The CDR3 DNA reads TGTGCCAGCAGCCAACAAGTTAACAGGAATCAGCCCCAGCATTTT. The rearrangement links TRBV16 to TRBJ1-5; D perhaps matches TRBD1 (5 bases). This CDR3 contains 15 residues. Germline V gives CDR1 KGHSY, CDR2 FQNENV. Trimming removed 2 bases at V and 4 bases at J, with 12 bases between.

CDR3 residues: CARGRGAYEQYF. Here the CDR3 DNA reads TGTGCCAGAGGGAGGGGGGCATACGAGCAGTACTTC. This rearrangement joins TRBV13 to TRBJ2-7, with a tentative D call TRBD2 (7 bases). CDR1 and CDR2 from the germline V gene are PRHDT and FYEKMQ (reference sequence). The CDR3 runs 12 residues. Trimming cost V 9 bases and J 4 bases, with 13 bases left between them.

The chain uses TRBV2 and TRBJ2-2; no firm D call. V was clipped by 1 base and J by 6 bases, with 12 bases between them. The CDR3 consists of 15 residues. The germline gives CDR1 SNHLY, CDR2 FYNNEI. For the CDR3, the DNA is TGTGCCAGCAGTGAAGGGTTTGGAGTTCCCGGGGAGCTGTTTTTT. This sequence encodes CASSEGFGVPGELFF.

This clone was counted a few times. The chain couples TRBV30 to TRBJ1-4; possibly TRBD1 for D (6 bases). This CDR3 region has 13 residues. Germline V gene lookup returns CDR1 GTSNPN and CDR2 SVGIG (reference sequence). Trimming stripped 8 bases from V and 5 bases from J, with 15 bases between. The CDR3 here is CAGLDRPNEKLFF. The CDR3 coding sequence is TGTGCCGGACTGGACAGACCGAATGAAAAACTGTTTTTT.

This rearrangement joins TRBV2 to TRBJ1-5; possibly TRBD1 for D (5 bases). V dropped 4 bases and J dropped 2 bases, with 9 bases sitting between them. This CDR3 has 14 amino acids. Germline CDR1 and CDR2: SNHLY and FYNNEI. The CDR3 protein is CASSVRDGNQPQHF. CDR3 sequence (DNA): TGTGCCAGCAGTGTCAGGGATGGCAATCAGCCCCAGCATTTT.

The V and J genes are TRBV11-2 and TRBJ1-4, with 8 bases aligning to TRBD1. After removal of 4 bases from V and 7 bases from J, the junction contained 8 bases not matched to a gene. Germline-derived CDR1 and CDR2 are SGHAT and FQNNGV. The CDR3 runs 15 residues. DNA for the CDR3: TGTGCCAGCAGCTCGAGCACAGGGGGATTTGAAAAACTGTTTTTT. The encoded protein is CASSSSTGGFEKLFF.

Only a few counts were recorded for this clone. The rearrangement joins TRBV6-2 or TRBV6-3 to TRBJ2-7; D call uncertain. The V end was cut by 2 bases, the J end by 6 bases, with 20 bases between. The CDR3 consists of 16 residues. CDR1 is MNHEY and CDR2 is SVGEGT in the germline V gene. CDR3 region: CASSYLGPDKSLEQYF. The CDR3 DNA sequence: TGTGCCAGCAGTTACCTTGGCCCCGACAAATCCCTCGAGCAGTACTTC.

CDR3 protein: CSASPSASEQFF. In DNA, the CDR3 is TGCAGTGCTAGTCCTAGTGCGAGTGAGCAGTTCTTC. The chain combines TRBV20-1 with TRBJ2-1, with D unclear. V lost 3 bases and J lost 9, with 12 bases in between. CDR1 DFQATT and CDR2 SNEGSKA come from the germline V gene (reference sequence). The CDR3 is 12 residues long.

The rearrangement joins TRBV5-1 to TRBJ1-6, with 12 bases lining up with TRBD1. J lost 3 bases, V lost 5 bases, and 3 bases had no gene match. The CDR3 runs to 16 residues. The germline CDR1 and CDR2 sequences are SGHRS and YFSETQ. The CDR3 loop reads CASRGTGGGYNSPLHF. The CDR3 region has the DNA TGCGCCAGCAGGGGGACAGGGGGCGGCTATAATTCACCCCTCCACTTT.

The CDR3 reads CASGQGRGLDEKLFF. CDR3 nucleotides: TGTGCTAGTGGCCAAGGGCGGGGGTTAGATGAAAAACTGTTTTTT. This rearrangement joins TRBV12-5 to TRBJ1-4, with TRBD1 as a possible D gene (5 bases). The V end was cut by 6 bases, the J end by 6 bases, with 17 bases between. The CDR3 consists of 15 residues. Germline V gene lookup returns CDR1 LGHNT and CDR2 FRNRAP.

In its sample, this clone was seen a few times. One end of the junction does not line up with germline, which may come from a read error. The rearrangement links TRBV5-4 to TRBJ1-2, with 7 bases identical to TRBD1. This CDR3 is built from 15 residues. Germline assignment: CDR1 SGHNT and CDR2 YYREEE (reference sequence). CDR3 amino acids: CASSLDRDSIRGYTF. The CDR3 bases are TGTGCCAGCAGTTTGGACCGGGACAGCATACGGGGCTACACCTTC.

V and J are TRBV28 and TRBJ2-7, with 9 bases that match TRBD1. The trim removed 2 bases at V and 2 bases at J, leaving 7 bases unmatched. Germline CDR1 and CDR2: MDHEN and SYDVKM. The CDR3 spans 16 residues. Here the CDR3 DNA reads TGTGCCAGCAGTTTACCGCGGGACAGGGACCCCTACGAGCAGTACTTC. Amino acids: CASSLPRDRDPYEQYF.

This chain joins TRBV6-5 and TRBJ2-7; D is uncertain. The CDR3 totals 12 residues. V lost 7 bases and J 3 bases, leaving 10 bases between the germline ends. Germline V lookup: CDR1 MNHEY, CDR2 SVGAGI. CDR3 in DNA: TGTGCCAGCAACCGTCTAGGCTACGAGCAGTACTTC. As protein: CASNRLGYEQYF.

This clone was observed a few times. The chain recombines TRBV28 with TRBJ1-5, with D maybe TRBD1 (5 bases). V lost 4 bases and J lost 7, with 26 bases in between. Germline CDR1 is MDHEN and CDR2 is SYDVKM. This CDR3 contains 18 residues. The CDR3 loop reads CASSSPAAGGEPRQPQHF. CDR3 nucleotide sequence: TGTGCCAGCAGTTCCCCCGCAGCGGGAGGGGAGCCGCGGCAGCCCCAGCATTTT.

CDR3 amino acids: CAWSPGTGGNQPQHF. The CDR3 coding sequence is TGTGCCTGGAGCCCGGGGACAGGGGGCAATCAGCCCCAGCATTTT. The chain carries TRBV30 and TRBJ1-5, with 10 positions matching TRBD1. Trimming cost V 3 bases and J 2 bases; bases outside gene matches: 4. CDR1 and CDR2 (germline): GTSNPN, SVGIG (reference sequence). This CDR3 spans 15 amino acids.

The rearrangement joins TRBV7-9 to TRBJ1-6; 10 positions match TRBD1. Trimming removed 3 bases from V and 6 bases from J; junction bases left unmatched: 5. Germline values: CDR1 SEHNR, CDR2 FQNEAQ (reference sequence). This CDR3 region has 16 residues. CDR3 bases: TGTGCCAGCAGCTTGGGACAGGGGCCTACTAATTCACCCCTCCACTTT. Translated: CASSLGQGPTNSPLHF.

The J gene is TRBJ2-7, the V gene TRBV5-1; D might be TRBD1 (6 bases). CDR3 size: 14 residues. V was pared by 5 bases and J by 2 bases, with 14 bases between. Germline V CDR1 and CDR2: SGHRS, YFSETQ. The CDR3 coding sequence is TGCGCCAGCAGGAGCTCGACAGGACCCTACGAGCAGTACTTC. Translated, it gives CASRSSTGPYEQYF. The whole variable domain, filled in from reference TRBV5-1 and TRBJ2-7, reads KAGVTQTPRYLIKTRGQQVTLSCSPISGHRSVSWYQQTPGQGLQFLFEYFSETQRNKGNFPGRFSGRQFSNSRSEMNVSTLELGDSALYLCASRSSTGPYEQYFGPGTRLTVT.

The CDR3 loop is CASSSLAGGTDTQYF. The CDR3 DNA reads TGTGCCAGCAGCTCGCTAGCGGGGGGCACAGATACGCAGTATTTT. The chain employs TRBV11-1 and TRBJ2-3, with 10 bases fitting TRBD2. The CDR3 runs to 15 residues. From germline, CDR1 is SGHAT and CDR2 FQDESV (reference sequence). Trimming removed 4 bases from V and 1 base from J; junction bases left unmatched: 2.

The genes are TRBV24-1 and TRBJ2-7, with 7 positions matching TRBD2. CDR3 length: 14 residues. Germline assignment: CDR1 KGHDR and CDR2 SFDVKD. The V gene end was trimmed by 6 bases and the J gene end by 6 bases; junction bases not matched to a gene: 10. CDR3 in DNA: TGTGCCACCAGTTTGTACCGGGAGGTCAGCGAGCAGTACTTC. Encoded protein: CATSLYREVSEQYF.

This clone was counted a single time. The V gene is TRBV5-1, the J gene TRBJ2-3; maybe TRBD2 (6 bases). The CDR3 loop spans 16 amino acids. Germline values: CDR1 SGHRS, CDR2 YFSETQ. The V end was cut by 4 bases, the J end by 1 base, with 16 bases between. CDR3: CASSPNGGTRTDTQYF. The CDR3 nucleotides are TGCGCCAGCAGCCCTAATGGGGGGACTCGCACAGATACGCAGTATTTT.